This T cell receptor beta chain is drawn from a study of OX40 agonist ivuxolimab in advanced cancers. Clones were read by immunoSEQ multiplex PCR, and TCRdb kept only the in-frame ones, dropping some. The sample yields roughly 100,000 clones, about 87% seen once. Trimming removed 3 bases at V and 6 bases at J, with 18 bases between. The CDR3 extends over 16 amino acids. Germline values: CDR1 KGHSH, CDR2 LQKENI. The input for sequencing was CD4+ or CD8+ T cells sorted from blood, taken in a trial of the OX40 agonist ivuxolimab. This chain uses TRBV18 with TRBJ2-1; perhaps D is TRBD1 or TRBD2 (6 bases each). The clonotype was recovered from an adult with an advanced solid tumor such as melanoma, head and neck, liver or kidney cancer. The CDR3: CASSPGGGRTSNEQFF. The DNA for the CDR3 is TGTGCCAGCTCACCGGGTGGGGGGCGAACGAGCAATGAGCAGTTCTTC.